Described below is a single T cell receptor (beta chain) sequence and its context. The antigen is unknown. The data belong to a study of CD8+CD57+ T cells in acquired aplastic anemia. About the study: Sorted CD4+ and CD8+ cells gave an average of around 3 ug of DNA. Healthy CD8+ samples averaged approximately 11 million reads. Study-level findings and limits: Patients shared some 30 CD8+ CDR3 sequences with controls. Controls and patients did not differ significantly in CD8+ Simpson's diversity.

This CDR3 region has 14 residues. CDR1 and CDR2 from the germline V gene are SGHTA and FQGTGA. V lost 2 bases to trimming and J lost 1 base, with 8 bases between them. Profiles of TCR beta VDJ and CDR3 were generated from a genomic DNA template. TCRdb passed the reads through MiXCR, listing each CDR3 protein once. The sample lists 150,000 or so distinct CDR3 sequences; 55% to 75% were seen once. The V call is TRBV7-3, the J call TRBJ1-2; no reliable D call. This receptor was obtained from a human donor in good health. The sample taken for sequencing was sorted CD4+, CD8+, or CD8+CD57+ T cells (not recorded which) from PBMCs. CDR3 sequence reads: CASSLGVGNYGYTF. CDR3 coding DNA: TGTGCCAGCAGCTTAGGAGTCGGTAACTATGGCTACACCTTC.